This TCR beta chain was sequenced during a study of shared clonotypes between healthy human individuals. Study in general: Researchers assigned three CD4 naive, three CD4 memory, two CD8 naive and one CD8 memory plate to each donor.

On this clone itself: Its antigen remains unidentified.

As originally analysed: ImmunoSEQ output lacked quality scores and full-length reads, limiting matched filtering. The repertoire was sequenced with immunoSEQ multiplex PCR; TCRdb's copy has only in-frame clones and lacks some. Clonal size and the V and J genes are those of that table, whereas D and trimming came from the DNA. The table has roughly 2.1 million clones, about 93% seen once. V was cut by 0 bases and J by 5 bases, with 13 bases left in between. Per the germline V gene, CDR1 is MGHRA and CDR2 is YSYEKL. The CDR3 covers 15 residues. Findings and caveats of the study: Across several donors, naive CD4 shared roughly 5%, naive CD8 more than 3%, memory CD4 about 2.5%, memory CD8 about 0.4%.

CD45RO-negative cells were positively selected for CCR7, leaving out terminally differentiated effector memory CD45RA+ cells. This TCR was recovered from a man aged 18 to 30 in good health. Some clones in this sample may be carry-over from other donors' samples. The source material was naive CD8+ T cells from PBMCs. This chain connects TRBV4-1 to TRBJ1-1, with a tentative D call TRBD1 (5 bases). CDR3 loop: CASSQDSGRGTEAFF. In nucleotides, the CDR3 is TGCGCCAGCAGCCAAGACTCAGGGAGAGGGACTGAAGCTTTCTTT.